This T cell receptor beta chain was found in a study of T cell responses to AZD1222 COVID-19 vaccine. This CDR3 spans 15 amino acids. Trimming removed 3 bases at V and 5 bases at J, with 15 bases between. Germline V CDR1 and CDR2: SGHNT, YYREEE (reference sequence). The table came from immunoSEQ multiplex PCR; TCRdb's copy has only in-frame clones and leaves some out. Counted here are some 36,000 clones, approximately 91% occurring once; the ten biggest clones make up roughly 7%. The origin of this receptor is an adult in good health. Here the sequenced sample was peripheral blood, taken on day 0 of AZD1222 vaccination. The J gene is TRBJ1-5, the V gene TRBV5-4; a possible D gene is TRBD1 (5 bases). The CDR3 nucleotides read TGTGCCAGCAGCTACGAACAGGCCGCGTATCAGCCCCAGCATTTT. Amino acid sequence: CASSYEQAAYQPQHF.